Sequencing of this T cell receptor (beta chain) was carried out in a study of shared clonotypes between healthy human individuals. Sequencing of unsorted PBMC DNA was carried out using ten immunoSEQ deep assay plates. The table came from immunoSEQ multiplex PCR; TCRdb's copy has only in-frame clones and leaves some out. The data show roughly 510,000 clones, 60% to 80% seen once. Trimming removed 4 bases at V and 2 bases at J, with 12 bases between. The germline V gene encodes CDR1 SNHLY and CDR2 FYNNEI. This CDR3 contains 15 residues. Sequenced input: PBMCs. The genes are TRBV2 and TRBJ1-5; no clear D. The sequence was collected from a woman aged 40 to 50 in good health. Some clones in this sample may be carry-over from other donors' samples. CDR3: CASSANGGGNQPQHF. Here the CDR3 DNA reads TGTGCCAGCAGTGCGAACGGTGGGGGCAATCAGCCCCAGCATTTT.